A selection of T cell receptor beta chains follows, all from one sample in a study of T cells in Graves' hyperthyroidism and ophthalmopathy. MiXCR, applied by TCRdb to the multiplex PCR reads, yields one record per CDR3 protein. The sample consists of about 550,000 distinct CDR3 sequences, less than 25% of them appearing once. The sequencing sample was made of blood. The source is a man younger than 35 with Graves' hyperthyroidism. Both conserved end residues are part of each CDR3. Fields, in order: CDR3 length, V gene, D gene, clone size, J gene, CDR3 protein, CDR3 DNA. The D gene is left open where the match is weak. Size values are once, few and many counts, or a class for expanded clones, and some rows have none.

>14|TRBV5-1|-|-|TRBJ2-5
CASSFSQYQETQYF
TGCGCCAGCAGCTTTTCACAGTACCAAGAGACCCAGTACTTC
>15|TRBV6-1|TRBD2|-|TRBJ2-5
CASSHQRGTGETQYF
TGTGCCAGCAGTCATCAGCGGGGGACGGGGGAGACCCAGTACTTC
>16|TRBV18|TRBD1|-|TRBJ2-2
CASSPPGTGIAGELFF
TGTGCCAGCTCACCACCTGGGACAGGGATTGCCGGGGAGCTGTTTTTT
>14|TRBV2|-|many|TRBJ2-5
CASSESVLFETQYF
TGTGCCAGCAGTGAATCGGTATTGTTCGAGACCCAGTACTTC
>15|TRBV9|-|many|TRBJ1-1
CASSEKGRRPSEAFF
TGTGCCAGCAGCGAAAAGGGCAGGAGGCCCTCTGAAGCTTTCTTT
>17|TRBV11-2|TRBD2|many|TRBJ2-2
CASSSEAGGTNTGELFF
TGTGCCAGCAGCTCAGAGGCGGGGGGAACGAACACCGGGGAGCTGTTTTTT
>16|TRBV7-6|-|many|TRBJ2-7
CASSSEYREDLHEQYF
TGTGCCAGCAGTTCGGAGTACAGGGAGGATCTCCACGAGCAGTACTTC
>12|TRBV6-5|-|many|TRBJ1-5
CASRGNHQPQHF
TGTGCCAGCAGGGGGAATCATCAGCCCCAGCATTTT
>13|TRBV30|TRBD1|-|TRBJ1-1
CAWGQGQATEAFF
TGTGCCTGGGGACAGGGGCAGGCCACTGAAGCTTTCTTT
>15|TRBV7-8|TRBD1|-|TRBJ1-1
CASSLAYRGLAEAFF
TGTGCCAGCAGCTTAGCGTACAGGGGGCTCGCTGAAGCTTTCTTT
>15|TRBV20-1|-|many|TRBJ2-1
CSARERGLAYNEQFF
TGCAGTGCTAGAGAGCGGGGGCTGGCCTACAATGAGCAGTTCTTC
>15|TRBV6-1|TRBD2|many|TRBJ2-2
CASRKDLADTGELFF
TGTGCCAGCAGAAAAGACCTAGCGGACACCGGGGAGCTGTTTTTT
>14|TRBV7-9|-|many|TRBJ1-1
CASSAPGGATEAFF
TGTGCCAGCAGCGCGCCGGGGGGGGCCACTGAAGCTTTCTTT
>16|TRBV4-2|TRBD2|-|TRBJ2-5
CASSQLAGGVWETQYF
TGTGCCAGCAGCCAGCTAGCGGGGGGTGTGTGGGAGACCCAGTACTTC
>14|TRBV20-1|-|few|TRBJ1-6
CSASTRWANSPLHF
TGCAGTGCCAGCACTCGGTGGGCCAATTCACCCCTCCACTTT
>14|TRBV20-1|-|once|TRBJ1-1
CSARDRRGPTEAFF
TGCAGTGCTAGAGATAGACGGGGGCCCACTGAAGCTTTCTTT
>13|TRBV6-4|-|-|TRBJ2-5
CASSYSARETQYF
TGTGCCAGCAGTTACTCTGCCCGGGAGACCCAGTACTTC
>16|TRBV3-1|-|-|TRBJ1-5
CASSQGGLDRYQPQHF
TGTGCCAGCAGCCAAGGGGGGCTAGACCGTTATCAGCCCCAGCATTTT
>15|TRBV19|-|few|TRBJ1-2
CASNQSLRDGYGYAF
TGTGCCAGTAACCAAAGCCTCCGGGACGGCTATGGCTACGCCTTC
>16|TRBV14|TRBD2|-|TRBJ2-7
CASSQGTGLDVYEQYF
TGTGCCAGCAGCCAGGGAACGGGACTAGACGTTTACGAGCAGTACTTC
>16|TRBV13|TRBD1|many|TRBJ1-1
CASSSLQGAENTEAFF
TGTGCCAGCAGCTCGCTACAGGGGGCTGAGAACACTGAAGCTTTCTTT
>14|TRBV7-2|TRBD1|-|TRBJ1-2
CASSPPTGRYGYTF
TGTGCCAGCAGCCCACCGACAGGGCGCTATGGCTACACCTTC
>13|TRBV20-1|-|-|TRBJ2-7
CSALYYGLREQYF
TGCAGTGCTTTGTATTACGGACTACGAGAGCAGTACTTC
>14|TRBV12-3/TRBV12-4|-|-|TRBJ2-5
CASSGGQPQETQYF
TGTGCCAGCAGTGGCGGACAGCCCCAAGAGACCCAGTACTTC
>15|TRBV20-1|-|once|TRBJ1-6
CSARLRQRPNSPLHF
TGCAGTGCTAGGCTCCGCCAGAGGCCTAATTCACCCCTCCACTTT
>15|TRBV27|-|many|TRBJ1-2
CASSDLRLGWRGYTF
TGTGCCAGCAGTGACCTGAGGTTGGGGTGGAGAGGCTACACCTTC
>13|TRBV15|-|many|TRBJ2-5
CATSRQVLETQYF
TGTGCCACCAGCAGACAGGTTTTGGAGACCCAGTACTTC
>14|TRBV19|-|many|TRBJ1-1
CASSMTGPNTEAFF
TGTGCCAGTAGTATGACAGGACCGAACACTGAAGCTTTCTTT
>16|TRBV10-2|-|many|TRBJ1-6
CASSKGGVAYNSPLHF
TGCGCCAGCAGCAAGGGAGGGGTCGCGTATAATTCACCCCTCCACTTT
>15|TRBV12-3/TRBV12-4|-|few|TRBJ1-2
CASSSHRGRAYGYTF
TGTGCCAGCAGTTCCCACCGGGGCAGGGCTTATGGTTACACCTTC
>17|TRBV7-8|TRBD2|many|TRBJ2-5
CASSLAPGGTPQETQYF
TGTGCCAGCAGCTTAGCGCCGGGGGGGACCCCACAAGAGACCCAGTACTTC
>15|TRBV6-8|TRBD1|-|TRBJ2-5
CASLPGQGAVETQYF
TGTGCCAGTTTGCCGGGACAGGGGGCTGTGGAGACCCAGTACTTC
>13|TRBV15|-|-|TRBJ2-4
CATSSGAKNIKYF
TGTGCCACCAGCAGCGGAGCCAAAAACATTAAGTACTTC
>15|TRBV27|TRBD1|many|TRBJ2-2
CASSLHDGTAGELFF
TGTGCCAGCAGCTTACACGACGGGACAGCCGGGGAGCTGTTTTTT
>11|TRBV29-1|-|few|TRBJ2-7
CSVERGHEQYF
TGCAGCGTTGAAAGGGGCCACGAGCAGTACTTC
>12|TRBV12-3/TRBV12-4|-|-|TRBJ1-1
CASSPPTLQAFF
TGTGCCAGCAGTCCCCCGACACTTCAAGCTTTCTTT
>15|TRBV6-1|TRBD1|-|TRBJ1-1
CARRGQRDLNTEAFF
TGTGCCAGACGGGGACAGAGGGACTTGAACACTGAAGCTTTCTTT
>15|TRBV6-1|-|-|TRBJ2-3
CASSLGRTDTDTQYF
TGTGCCAGCAGTCTCGGCAGGACGGACACAGATACGCAGTATTTT
>13|TRBV24-1|-|few|TRBJ1-5
CATSEVPVLPQHF
TGTGCCACCAGTGAGGTCCCGGTTCTGCCCCAGCATTTT
>13|TRBV20-1|-|many|TRBJ1-5
CSARIGRDQPQHF
TGCAGTGCTAGAATCGGGAGGGATCAGCCCCAGCATTTT
>14|TRBV20-1|-|many|TRBJ1-5
CSARNQGFTQPQHF
TGCAGTGCTAGAAATCAGGGTTTCACGCAGCCCCAGCATTTT
>16|TRBV6-1|-|-|TRBJ1-1
CASTLGQGVKNTEAFF
TGTGCCAGCACCTTAGGCCAAGGCGTCAAGAACACTGAAGCTTTCTTT
>14|TRBV6-1|TRBD1|many|TRBJ1-1
CASSGGQMNTEAFF
TGTGCCAGCAGCGGGGGACAGATGAACACTGAAGCTTTCTTT
>16|TRBV6-1|TRBD1|many|TRBJ2-7
CASTYLGTGGNYEQYF
TGTGCCAGCACCTACCTTGGGACAGGAGGGAACTACGAGCAGTACTTC
>13|TRBV30|TRBD1|few|TRBJ1-2
CAWTLDRGYGYTF
TGTGCCTGGACTCTGGACAGGGGGTATGGCTACACCTTC
>14|TRBV7-9|TRBD1|many|TRBJ2-7
CASSPRGRYYEQYF
TGTGCCAGCAGTCCGAGGGGGCGGTACTACGAGCAGTACTTC
>14|TRBV6-1|TRBD1|many|TRBJ2-7
CAGQGVSSSYEQYF
TGTGCCGGACAGGGGGTGTCAAGCTCCTACGAGCAGTACTTC
>13|TRBV30|-|-|TRBJ1-2
CAWSYMANYGYTF
TGTGCCTGGAGTTACATGGCTAACTATGGCTACACCTTC
>15|TRBV5-1|TRBD1|many|TRBJ1-1
CASSSRGQGPSEAFF
TGCGCCAGCAGCTCCAGGGGACAGGGCCCCAGTGAAGCTTTCTTT
>14|TRBV12-5|-|-|TRBJ1-3
CATRSDYSGNTIYF
TGTGCTACCCGCTCAGACTACTCTGGAAACACCATATATTTT
>12|TRBV6-2/TRBV6-3|-|-|TRBJ2-7
CASIGAPHEQYF
TGTGCCAGCATCGGGGCCCCCCACGAGCAGTACTTC
>13|TRBV6-1|TRBD1|-|TRBJ1-4
CAVRGGMNEKLFF
TGTGCAGTCAGGGGGGGGATGAATGAAAAACTGTTTTTT
>15|TRBV28|-|few|TRBJ1-5
CASSLLRGSSQPQHF
TGTGCCAGCAGTTTATTGAGGGGGAGCAGTCAGCCCCAGCATTTT
>11|TRBV6-5|-|-|TRBJ1-5
CASSNQGPQHF
TGTGCCAGCAGTAACCAAGGGCCCCAGCATTTT